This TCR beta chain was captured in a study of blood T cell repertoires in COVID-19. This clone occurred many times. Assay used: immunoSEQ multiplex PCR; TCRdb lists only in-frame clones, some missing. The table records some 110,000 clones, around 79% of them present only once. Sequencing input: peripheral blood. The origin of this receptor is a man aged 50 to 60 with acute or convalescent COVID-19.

The CDR3 protein is CASRSSNREGYF. The CDR3 DNA sequence: TGCGCCAGCAGGAGTAGTAACAGGGAGGGTTACTTC. This chain uses TRBV10-1 with TRBJ2-7; D possibly corresponds to TRBD2 (7 bases). The germline V and J ends were trimmed by 6 bases and 13 bases, with 19 bases remaining between them. Per germline, CDR1 WNHNN and CDR2 SYGVQD (reference sequence). The CDR3 has 12 amino acids.